The 21 T cell receptor beta chains given below trace back to one sample, sequenced in a study of sequential checkpoint blockade in melanoma. Treatment described: randomized to nivolumab then ipilimumab (arm A) or the reverse (arm B). TCRdb's table, derived via immunoSEQ multiplex PCR, lists solely in-frame clones and lacks some. The sample records fewer than 20,000 clones, 26% being singletons. The sequencing used tumor tissue (inferred from file names), collected from a patient given nivolumab and ipilimumab in sequence. The source is a human donor with melanoma.

The table lists this clone with a few counts. The chain has TRBV11-3 and TRBJ2-5; 12 bases agree with TRBD2. V shed 5 bases and J 4 bases; nucleotides not matched to a gene: 2. The germline gives CDR1 SGHNT, CDR2 YENEEA. The CDR3 has 14 amino acids. This chain's CDR3 is CASSQTSGGETQYF. The DNA for the CDR3 is TGTGCCAGCAGCCAGACTAGCGGGGGAGAGACCCAGTACTTC.

CDR3 bases: TGTGCCAGCTCCGGGCCCTCATACGAGCAGTACTTC. This sequence encodes CASSGPSYEQYF. The genes are TRBV18 and TRBJ2-7; D unclear. The CDR3 spans 12 residues. Germline CDR1 is KGHSH and CDR2 is LQKENI. V was shortened by 6 bases and J by 4 bases, with 10 bases between the two germline ends.

In this sample, this clone turned up a few times. The chain employs TRBV6-8 and TRBJ2-5, with D unclear. This CDR3 is built from 12 residues. The ends were cut back, 5 bases at V and 5 bases at J, with 9 bases in the middle. From germline, CDR1 is MNHGY and CDR2 SAAAGT. CDR3 sequence (DNA): TGTGCCAGCAGTGTAGGTTGGGAGACCCAGTACTTC. Translated: CASSVGWETQYF.

There are many counts of this clone. The CDR3 coding sequence is TGTGCCAGCAGCTCCCAAGCGGGGGGGTACAATGAGCAGTTCTTC. Protein sequence: CASSSQAGGYNEQFF. The chain combines TRBV11-3 with TRBJ2-1; 10 positions agree with TRBD2. This CDR3 is 15 amino acids long. V lost 4 bases to trimming and J lost 4 bases; unmatched junction nucleotides: 4. Germline CDR1 SGHNT, CDR2 YENEEA.

The chain combines TRBV10-2 with TRBJ1-2, with D hard to call. Germline V CDR1 and CDR2: WSHSY, SAAADI. This CDR3 has 17 residues. With 6 bases removed from V and 0 bases from J, the gap between germline ends came to 20 bases. This CDR3 is CASSEGGQENPNYGYTF. CDR3 bases: TGCGCCAGCAGCGAAGGAGGGCAGGAGAACCCTAACTATGGCTACACCTTC.

This clone has more than one count but fewer than ten. The gene calls are TRBV11-3 and TRBJ2-3; D is unresolved. The CDR3 has 15 residues. Trimming took 6 bases from V and 3 from J, leaving 16 bases between them. Germline V gene lookup returns CDR1 SGHNT and CDR2 YENEEA. CDR3 region: CASSTPAGGTDTQYF. In DNA form, the CDR3 reads TGTGCCAGCAGTACCCCGGCAGGCGGTACAGATACGCAGTATTTT.

This clone was detected only once. CDR3 amino acids: CASSLALLAINEQFF. In DNA form, the CDR3 reads TGCGCCAGCAGCTTGGCGCTCCTCGCAATTAATGAGCAGTTCTTC. The chain is built from TRBV5-1 and TRBJ2-1; D is undetermined. V shed 0 bases and J shed 7 bases, with 14 bases lying between them. Germline CDR1 and CDR2: SGHRS and YFSETQ. The CDR3 runs to 15 residues.

This clone was detected ten times or more. This sequence joins TRBV11-3 and TRBJ2-7, with 11 positions matching TRBD2. J gave up 4 bases and V 4 bases, and 6 bases lay outside the gene matches. Germline CDR1 SGHNT, CDR2 YENEEA. The CDR3 contains 15 residues. The CDR3 nucleotides read TGTGCCAGCAGCTCGCCGACTAGCGGGAAATACGAGCAGTACTTC. Translated, it gives CASSSPTSGKYEQYF.

The chain combines TRBV28 with TRBJ2-4; weak D call: TRBD1 (7 bases). CDR1 is MDHEN and CDR2 is SYDVKM in the germline V gene. The CDR3 extends over 15 amino acids. Trimming removed 8 bases at V and 3 bases at J, with 17 bases between. In DNA, the CDR3 is TGTGCCAGCCAAACGCAGGGGGGCGGCAAAAACATTCAGTACTTC. Its protein product is CASQTQGGGKNIQYF.

This clone was counted a few times. This chain links TRBV6-8 with TRBJ1-1; 8 positions agree with TRBD1. The CDR3 is made up of 13 amino acids. The trim removed 11 bases at V and 0 bases at J, leaving 5 bases unmatched. Germline lookup yields CDR1 MNHGY and CDR2 SAAAGT. The CDR3 region has the DNA TGTGCCTCGCAACAGGGGGTGAACACTGAAGCTTTCTTT. It encodes CASQQGVNTEAFF.

This clone has a handful of counts. The J gene is TRBJ1-1, the V gene TRBV6-8; D gene uncertain. Per germline, CDR1 MNHGY and CDR2 SAAAGT. The length of the CDR3 is 15 residues. Trimming cost V 0 bases and J 0 bases, with 8 bases left between them. The CDR3 DNA sequence: TGTGCCAGCAGTTACTCGAATGGGATGAACACTGAAGCTTTCTTT. It yields the protein CASSYSNGMNTEAFF.

This clone was seen ten or more times. The chain recombines TRBV11-3 with TRBJ1-4; D unclear. The CDR3 is made up of 16 amino acids. Germline lookup yields CDR1 SGHNT and CDR2 YENEEA. The ends were cut back, 1 base at V and 1 base at J, with 10 bases in the middle. In DNA, the CDR3 is TGTGCCAGCAGCTTAGTGTCGAGACAAACTAATGAAAAACTGTTTTTT. This gives the protein CASSLVSRQTNEKLFF.

V and J are TRBV11-3 and TRBJ2-5; 12 nucleotides agree with TRBD2. J gave up 2 bases and V 5 bases, and 6 bases lay outside the gene matches. Per the germline V gene, CDR1 is SGHNT and CDR2 is YENEEA. The CDR3 covers 16 residues. The CDR3 region is CASSPWTSGVQETQYF. CDR3 coding DNA: TGTGCCAGCAGCCCCTGGACTAGCGGGGTTCAAGAGACCCAGTACTTC.

The chain joins TRBV6-8 to TRBJ1-4; TRBD1 agrees at 11 bases. This CDR3 comprises 21 residues. The V segment lost 0 bases and the J segment 6 bases; nucleotides outside the gene matches: 18. Looked up from germline, CDR1 is MNHGY and CDR2 is SAAAGT. CDR3 nucleotides: TGTGCCAGCAGTTACTCGAGTTCTTCGGACAGGGGGCGATTAAAGGATGAAAAACTGTTTTTT. Protein sequence: CASSYSSSSDRGRLKDEKLFF.

This rearrangement joins TRBV11-3 to TRBJ1-4; no clear D. The CDR3 extends over 17 amino acids. Trimming removed 5 bases at V and 3 bases at J, with 19 bases between. Germline CDR1 SGHNT, CDR2 YENEEA. In DNA form, the CDR3 reads TGTGCCAGCAGCCATAGTACCGGCCCTGGGGCTAATGAAAAACTGTTTTTT. It encodes CASSHSTGPGANEKLFF.

This clone has only a few counts. J is TRBJ2-3 and V is TRBV11-3; D is ambiguous. Trimming pared 1 base from V and 2 bases from J, leaving 13 bases between. CDR3 length: 16 amino acids. CDR1 is SGHNT and CDR2 is YENEEA in the germline V gene. This CDR3 is CASSLGAVGSTDTQYF. For the CDR3, the DNA is TGTGCCAGCAGCTTAGGGGCCGTCGGATCCACAGATACGCAGTATTTT.

There are many counts of this clone. The genes are TRBV9 and TRBJ2-5, with 11 nucleotides matching TRBD1. V dropped 5 bases and J dropped 5; count of bases not matched to a gene: 5. This CDR3 has 14 amino acids. The germline CDR1 and CDR2 sequences are SGDLS and YYNGEE. CDR3 DNA sequence: TGTGCCAGCAGTGGGGACAGGGGGTCCGAGACCCAGTACTTC. Residues: CASSGDRGSETQYF.

The chain employs TRBV4-1 and TRBJ2-3; the match to TRBD2 covers 7 bases. V lost 3 bases and J lost 11; bases outside the gene matches: 8. The CDR3 is 13 residues long. Germline CDR1 and CDR2: MGHRA and YSYEKL. As DNA, the CDR3 is TGCGCCAGCAGCCAGATTGGGGGGGGAAGGCAGTATTTT. It codes for CASSQIGGGRQYF.

The chain recombines TRBV28 with TRBJ2-7; D unresolved. This CDR3 is 12 amino acids long. V dropped 3 bases and J dropped 5 bases, with 8 bases sitting between them. Germline lookup yields CDR1 MDHEN and CDR2 SYDVKM. The CDR3: CASSLKSHEQYF. DNA of the CDR3: TGTGCCAGCAGTTTGAAGAGCCACGAGCAGTACTTC.

This sequence joins TRBV25-1 and TRBJ1-2; perhaps TRBD1 as D (5 bases). V lost 5 bases and J lost 4, with 14 bases in between. The CDR3 has 14 amino acids. Germline CDR1 and CDR2: MGHDK and SYGVNS. The chain's CDR3 is CASSLGGKVYGYTF. CDR3 DNA: TGTGCCAGCAGTCTTGGGGGGAAAGTCTATGGCTACACCTTC.

This clone has just a few counts. J is TRBJ2-1 and V is TRBV6-8; 7 nucleotides line up with TRBD2. The CDR3 consists of 15 residues. Trimming removed 0 bases from V and 3 bases from J; junction bases left unmatched: 2. CDR1 and CDR2 from the germline V gene are MNHGY and SAAAGT. The CDR3 nucleotides are TGTGCCAGCAGTTACTCCGCGGGAGTCTACAATGAGCAGTTCTTC. As protein: CASSYSAGVYNEQFF.